This TCR beta chain comes out of a study of OX40 agonist ivuxolimab in advanced cancers. About the study: Dose-escalation patients had hepatocellular carcinoma, melanoma, renal cell or head and neck cancer.

This CDR3 is 14 amino acids long. CDR1 is SEHNR, CDR2 FQNEAQ, per germline (reference sequence). V lost 1 base to trimming and J lost 0 bases, with 4 bases between them. Using immunoSEQ multiplex PCR, the repertoire was profiled, and TCRdb retains in-frame clones only, with some absent. The repertoire includes fewer than 90,000 clones, around nine tenths of them detected once, and around 2.5% sits in the top ten. The input for sequencing was CD4+ or CD8+ T cells sorted from blood, taken in a trial of the OX40 agonist ivuxolimab. The sequence came from an adult with an advanced solid tumor such as melanoma, head and neck, liver or kidney cancer. The rearrangement links TRBV7-9 to TRBJ1-3; D not certain. CDR3: CASSLDGSGNTIYF. CDR3 coding DNA: TGTGCCAGCAGCTTAGATGGCTCTGGAAACACCATATATTTT.